Sequencing of this TCR beta chain was carried out in a study of T cell changes during pregnancy in multiple sclerosis. Trimming cost V 0 bases and J 6 bases, with 12 bases left between them. From germline, CDR1 is MGHRA and CDR2 YSYEKL. CDR3 length: 16 residues. Profiling relied on immunoSEQ multiplex PCR, and the TCRdb table lists in-frame clones only, not all of them. The table has 29,000 or so clones, just over 90% seen once. This clonotype was obtained from a female donor with multiple sclerosis, enrolled in a pregnancy study. The sample consisted of CD8+ T cells from peripheral blood mononuclear cells, taken before pregnancy. This chain connects TRBV4-1 to TRBJ1-6; D uncertain. The CDR3 coding sequence is TGCGCCAGCAGCCAAGATCAACCAGCTAGTAATTCACCCCTCCACTTT. Translated, it gives CASSQDQPASNSPLHF.